This TCR beta chain came from a study of blood T cells in healthy people across ages. Study-level background: Capture via template switching afforded approximately one barcoded beta molecule per two T cells.

General study points: Expanded clonotype changes were possibly confounded by unknown donor CMV status. Significant beta diversity loss was already apparent by age approximately 36, declining roughly linearly.

Germline values: CDR1 MNHEY, CDR2 SVGEGT. The V and J ends lost 8 bases and 9 bases, in that order; junction bases with no gene match: 15. The CDR3 has 15 residues. Primed by a sample-barcoded 5' primer and a J-beta primer mix, a second PCR proceeded for about 6 to 11 cycles. TCRdb fed the 5' RACE reads into MiXCR, producing one record per CDR3 protein. The sample carries around 1,600,000 distinct CDR3 sequences, roughly 43% recorded once. Concerning this clonotype itself: What it binds is not known.

The V call is TRBV6-2 or TRBV6-3, the J call TRBJ2-1; 8 bases match TRBD2. This clonotype originated in a woman aged 18-30 years in good health. The specimen was blood. CDR3 DNA sequence: TGTGCCAGCGGGTCTGAAGCGGGGGACCACACTGAGCAGTTCTTC. Amino acid sequence: CASGSEAGDHTEQFF.